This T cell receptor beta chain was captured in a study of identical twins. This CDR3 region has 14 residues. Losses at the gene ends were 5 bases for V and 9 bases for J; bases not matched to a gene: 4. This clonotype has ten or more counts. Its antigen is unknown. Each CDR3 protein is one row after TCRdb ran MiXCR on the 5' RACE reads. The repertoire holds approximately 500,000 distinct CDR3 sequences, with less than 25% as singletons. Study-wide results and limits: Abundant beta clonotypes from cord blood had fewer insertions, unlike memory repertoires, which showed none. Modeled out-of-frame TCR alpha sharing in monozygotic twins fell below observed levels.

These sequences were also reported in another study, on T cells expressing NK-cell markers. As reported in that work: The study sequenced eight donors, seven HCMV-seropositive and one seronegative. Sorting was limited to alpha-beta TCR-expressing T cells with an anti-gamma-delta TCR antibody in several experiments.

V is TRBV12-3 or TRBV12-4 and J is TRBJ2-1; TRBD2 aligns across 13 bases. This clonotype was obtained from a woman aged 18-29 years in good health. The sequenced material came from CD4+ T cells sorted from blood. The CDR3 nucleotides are TGTGCCAGCAGTCTGACTAGCGGGAGGCCTGAGCAGTTCTTC. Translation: CASSLTSGRPEQFF.